This TCR beta chain originates from a study of control samples from healthy donors and cancer patients. Generated by immunoSEQ multiplex PCR, the TCRdb table keeps only in-frame clones and is missing some. The sample lists about 120,000 clones, more than 80% occurring once. V was cut by 5 bases and J by 5 bases, with 12 bases left in between. Looked up from germline, CDR1 is MNHEY and CDR2 is SMNVEV (reference sequence). The CDR3 extends over 13 amino acids. The sequence derives from a middle-aged man in good health. The chain couples TRBV27 to TRBJ2-5; no clear D. The sequencing sample was made of blood. CDR3 in DNA: TGTGCCAGCAGTCGGTGGGGTCAGGAGACCCAGTACTTC. The encoded protein is CASSRWGQETQYF.